One sample yielded the 11 T cell receptor beta chains listed below, sequenced in a study of post-analysis software for immune sequencing data. Study conclusions and caveats: Roughly five TRBV segments appeared more often in patients than in controls, and TRBV5-6, TRBV5-1 and TRBV20-1 were among these.

Built from TCR beta cDNA, the libraries had unique molecular identifiers in them. TCRdb fed the PCR reads into MiXCR, producing one record per CDR3 protein. Of some 800,000 distinct CDR3 sequences in the sample, 35% to 55% are singletons; the top ten hold 4.9%. These TCRs are of unknown antigen specificity. The sequencing sample was made of blood. The receptors originated from a girl under 18 with multiple sclerosis.

This clonotype is a singleton in its sample. The chain is built from TRBV12-3 or TRBV12-4 and TRBJ2-3; D is perhaps TRBD2 (5 bases). V was cut by 5 bases and J by 5 bases, with 14 bases left in between. CDR3 length: 14 amino acids. The chain's CDR3 is CASSPDFREDTQYF. Here the CDR3 DNA reads TGTGCCAGCAGTCCGGACTTTAGGGAAGATACGCAGTATTTT.

This clonotype has only one observation. Compared with germline, one end of the junction differs, possibly owing to a read error. V gene TRBV6-4 combines with J gene TRBJ2-3; D gene unclear. CDR3 length: 15 residues. Germline V gene data show CDR1 as MRHNA and CDR2 as SNTAGT. The CDR3 sequence is CASSDTQASTDTRYF. The DNA of the CDR3 is TGTGCCAGCAGTGACACCCAGGCAAGCACAGATACGCGGTATTTT.

V usage is TRBV11-3 and J usage is TRBJ1-1; D gene uncertain. CDR1 is SGHNT, CDR2 YENEEA, per germline. CDR3 size: 13 residues. The ends were cut back, 0 bases at V and 7 bases at J, with 9 bases in the middle. The CDR3 DNA is TGTGCCAGCAGCTTAGATAACACACTTGAAGCTTTCTTT. This codes for CASSLDNTLEAFF.

This clonotype was picked up many times. The V gene is TRBV6-5, the J gene TRBJ1-2; weak D call: TRBD1 (6 bases). Trimming removed 2 bases at V and 8 bases at J, with 9 bases between. The germline V gene has CDR1 MNHEY and CDR2 SVGAGI. CDR3 size: 12 residues. The CDR3, as DNA: TGTGCCAGCAGTTACGGGGGCGAGGGCTACACCTTC. The encoded protein is CASSYGGEGYTF.

The rearrangement links TRBV20-1 to TRBJ2-5, with a possible D match to TRBD1 (5 bases). Germline V lookup: CDR1 DFQATT, CDR2 SNEGSKA (reference sequence). V lost 5 bases, J lost 0 bases, and 10 bases lay in between. There are 13 residues in the CDR3. The CDR3 sequence: CSAEQVYQETQYF. CDR3 DNA sequence: TGCAGTGCTGAACAGGTTTACCAAGAGACCCAGTACTTC.

This clonotype has only a few counts. The V gene is TRBV7-3, the J gene TRBJ1-1; D perhaps matches TRBD1 (5 bases). The germline V and J ends were trimmed by 5 bases and 2 bases, with 9 bases remaining between them. This CDR3 spans 13 amino acids. Germline loops: CDR1 SGHTA, CDR2 FQGTGA. The CDR3 is CASSEGPNTEAFF. In DNA, the CDR3 is TGTGCCAGCAGCGAGGGACCCAACACTGAAGCTTTCTTT.

This clonotype was recorded a few times. This rearrangement joins TRBV6-1 to TRBJ1-5, with D possibly TRBD1 on 5 matching bases. V lost 4 bases to trimming and J lost 6 bases, with 13 bases between them. The length of the CDR3 is 14 residues. The germline V gene encodes CDR1 MNHNS and CDR2 SASEGT. CDR3 residues: CASSAQGRGQPQHF. The CDR3, as DNA: TGTGCCAGCAGTGCGCAGGGTAGGGGTCAGCCCCAGCATTTT.

This clonotype has just one count. CDR3 sequence reads: CSARAGGGKNIQYF. In DNA form, the CDR3 reads TGCAGTGCTAGAGCAGGGGGGGGCAAAAACATTCAGTACTTC. This sequence joins TRBV20-1 and TRBJ2-4; the D call may be TRBD1 or TRBD2 (7 bases each). Germline V CDR1 and CDR2: DFQATT, SNEGSKA (reference sequence). Trimming took 1 base from V and 3 from J, leaving 10 bases between them. The CDR3 covers 14 residues.

The gene calls are TRBV29-1 and TRBJ2-5, with 7 bases that match TRBD1. The V gene's germline CDR1 is SQVTM and CDR2 ANQGSEA. This CDR3 is built from 13 residues. V was clipped by 3 bases and J by 11 bases; unmatched bases: 12. DNA of the CDR3: TGCAGCGTTGAGCGAGCGACAGGGAGTGAGCAGTACTTC. It codes for CSVERATGSEQYF.

This clonotype has a handful of counts. This chain joins TRBV24-1 and TRBJ2-1; possible D gene TRBD2, 6 bases. From germline, CDR1 is KGHDR and CDR2 SFDVKD. V lost 5 bases and J 2 bases, leaving 9 bases between the germline ends. CDR3 size: 14 residues. CDR3 DNA: TGTGCCACCAGTGTGGGGGGAGCCTACAATGAGCAGTTCTTC. Translated, it gives CATSVGGAYNEQFF.

This clonotype was seen only once. V is TRBV3-1 and J is TRBJ1-5, with D possibly matching TRBD1 (5 bases). Trimming took 0 bases from V and 9 from J, leaving 15 bases between them. CDR1 LGHDT and CDR2 YNNKEL come from the germline V gene (reference sequence). The CDR3 spans 15 residues. CDR3 DNA: TGTGCCAGCAGCCAAGAATGGGGACCGACAACGCCCCAGCATTTT. Translated: CASSQEWGPTTPQHF.